Below, 24 T cell receptor beta chains from the same sample are listed, as sequenced in a study of T cells in tuberculosis. Time point specified: new active TB diagnosis, blood taken before or within 7 days of starting treatment. TCRdb's copy holds only in-frame clones and misses some; the assay was immunoSEQ multiplex PCR. There are tens of thousands of clones in the sample; 80% to 95% occur only once, and approximately 2.2% lies in the top ten. Specimen: PBMCs, collected at tuberculosis diagnosis. Receptor source: an adult with tuberculosis.

The V and J genes are TRBV5-6 and TRBJ2-7; 7 positions match TRBD1. The CDR3 runs 17 residues. The V and J ends lost 4 bases and 3 bases, in that order; junction bases with no gene match: 16. Germline values: CDR1 SGHDT, CDR2 YYEEEE. CDR3 residues: CASSQLGDLTGSYEQYV. CDR3 bases: TGTGCCAGCAGCCAACTTGGGGACCTGACAGGGAGCTACGAGCAGTACGTC.

This chain's CDR3 is CASEAGNGDYGYTF. CDR3 nucleotide sequence: TGTGCCAGCGAGGCAGGGAATGGAGACTATGGCTACACCTTC. V is TRBV2 and J is TRBJ1-2; the D gene is possibly TRBD1 (5 bases). The CDR3 is made up of 14 amino acids. The ends were cut back, 8 bases at V and 3 bases at J, with 16 bases in the middle. CDR1 and CDR2 from the germline V gene are SNHLY and FYNNEI.

The gene calls are TRBV6-5 and TRBJ2-5; TRBD2 aligns across 8 bases. The J segment lost 4 bases and the V segment lost 8 bases, leaving 9 bases of the junction unmatched. The CDR3 runs 14 residues. CDR1 and CDR2 (germline): MNHEY, SVGAGI. The CDR3 here is CASSVRGAVETQYF. The CDR3 bases are TGTGCCAGCTCGGTGCGGGGGGCCGTAGAGACCCAGTACTTC.

V and J are TRBV5-6 and TRBJ2-2, with 11 bases aligning to TRBD2. This CDR3 spans 16 amino acids. Germline V gives CDR1 SGHDT, CDR2 YYEEEE. The J segment lost 4 bases and the V segment lost 4 bases, leaving 6 bases of the junction unmatched. CDR3 DNA sequence: TGTGCCAGCAGCCTGGGACTAGCGGACCTCACCGGGGAGCTGTTTTTT. Its translation is CASSLGLADLTGELFF.

V is TRBV4-1 and J is TRBJ1-1; D gene ambiguous. Per the germline V gene, CDR1 is MGHRA and CDR2 is YSYEKL. The CDR3 loop spans 16 amino acids. V lost 0 bases and J 4 bases, leaving 15 bases between the germline ends. The CDR3 region has the DNA TGCGCCAGCAGCCAAGATCAACCGGGGTCGGGCACTGAAGCTTTCTTT. This sequence encodes CASSQDQPGSGTEAFF.

This clone showed up just once. The chain links TRBV29-1 to TRBJ2-1, with 7 positions matching TRBD1. The ends lost 3 bases at V and 4 bases at J; junction bases unmatched: 9. The CDR3 runs to 15 residues. Germline V gives CDR1 SQVTM, CDR2 ANQGSEA. CDR3 amino acids: CSVDPGQKLYNEQFF. In DNA form, the CDR3 reads TGCAGCGTTGATCCGGGACAGAAGCTTTACAATGAGCAGTTCTTC.

J is TRBJ2-7 and V is TRBV27; TRBD1 matches at 11 bases. The V gene end was trimmed by 4 bases and the J gene end by 4 bases; junction bases not matched to a gene: 6. The length of the CDR3 is 15 residues. Germline-derived CDR1 and CDR2 are MNHEY and SMNVEV (reference sequence). The CDR3: CASSSGQGANYEQYF. The CDR3 DNA sequence: TGTGCCAGCAGTTCTGGACAGGGGGCGAATTACGAGCAGTACTTC.

J is TRBJ1-6 and V is TRBV30; 9 bases match TRBD1. The CDR3 extends over 14 amino acids. Germline V CDR1 and CDR2: GTSNPN, SVGIG (reference sequence). V was clipped by 3 bases and J by 10 bases; unmatched bases: 7. The CDR3 coding sequence is TGTGCCTGGAGGCTGGGACAGGGATTCTCACCCCTCCACTTT. Its protein is CAWRLGQGFSPLHF.

The CDR3 region is CASSEEGQSRAFF. In DNA form, the CDR3 reads TGTGCCAGCAGTGAAGAGGGGCAGAGCCGTGCTTTCTTT. This sequence joins TRBV6-1 and TRBJ1-1; TRBD1 might be the D (5 bases). CDR1 and CDR2 from the germline V gene are MNHNS and SASEGT. Trimming cost V 1 base and J 11 bases, with 14 bases left between them. The CDR3 is 13 amino acids.

The V gene is TRBV6-1, the J gene TRBJ2-3, with 9 nucleotides matching TRBD1. This CDR3 has 15 residues. The germline gives CDR1 MNHNS, CDR2 SASEGT. Unmatched junction bases numbered 6, after V lost 0 bases and J lost 8 bases. The CDR3 here is CASSEAIGTGITQYF. Written as DNA, the CDR3 is TGTGCCAGCAGTGAAGCCATTGGGACAGGGATTACGCAGTATTTT.

The chain uses TRBV6-5 and TRBJ2-5, with TRBD1 identical over 8 bases. The CDR3 extends over 14 amino acids. Germline CDR1 reads MNHEY; CDR2 reads SVGAGI. Unmatched junction bases numbered 6, after V lost 4 bases and J lost 5 bases. DNA of the CDR3: TGTGCCAGCAGTTTTGCAGGGGGCAGGGAGACCCAGTACTTC. Its protein product is CASSFAGGRETQYF.

The gene calls are TRBV28 and TRBJ1-2, with 7 positions matching TRBD1. Looked up from germline, CDR1 is MDHEN and CDR2 is SYDVKM. V lost 2 bases, J lost 4 bases, and 7 bases stayed unmatched. The CDR3 has 15 amino acids. CDR3 region: CASSLIWDSPYGYTF. CDR3 nucleotide sequence: TGTGCCAGCAGTTTAATCTGGGACAGTCCCTATGGCTACACCTTC.

The rearrangement uses TRBV10-2 and TRBJ2-7; TRBD2 agrees at 8 bases. Germline assignment: CDR1 WSHSY and CDR2 SAAADI. The V segment lost 7 bases and the J segment 0 bases; nucleotides outside the gene matches: 2. This CDR3 is built from 13 residues. The CDR3 DNA reads TGCGCCAGCACGGGAGGGAGCTCCTACGAGCAGTACTTC. It encodes CASTGGSSYEQYF.

The chain couples TRBV10-3 to TRBJ2-7, with D uncertain. CDR3 length: 11 amino acids. CDR1 ENHRY and CDR2 SYGVKD come from the germline V gene. Trimming took 0 bases from V and 7 from J, leaving 4 bases between them. The DNA of the CDR3 is TGTGCCATCAGTGAGTCGGCAGAGCAGTACTTC. Its translation: CAISESAEQYF.

V and J are TRBV2 and TRBJ1-2; 7 bases fit TRBD1. The V segment lost 5 bases and the J segment 4 bases; nucleotides outside the gene matches: 4. This CDR3 contains 13 residues. The germline V gene has CDR1 SNHLY and CDR2 FYNNEI. In nucleotides, the CDR3 is TGTGCCAGCAGTTATACAGGGGCCTATGGCTACACCTTC. Protein sequence: CASSYTGAYGYTF.

The chain uses TRBV7-2 and TRBJ2-1; weak D call: TRBD1 (5 bases). CDR1 is SGHTA, CDR2 FQGNSA, per germline. With 5 bases removed from V and 5 bases from J, the gap between germline ends came to 16 bases. The CDR3 is made up of 15 amino acids. CDR3: CASSVKGAANNEQFF. CDR3 in DNA: TGTGCCAGCAGCGTCAAAGGGGCGGCTAACAATGAGCAGTTCTTC.

Here the CDR3 DNA reads TGTGCCAGCAGCTTAGGCGGACAGGGCGGGACCGGGGAGCTGTTTTTT. It specifies CASSLGGQGGTGELFF. The chain uses TRBV11-2 and TRBJ2-2; 8 positions agree with TRBD1. This CDR3 spans 16 amino acids. J lost 5 bases, V lost 1 base, and 6 bases had no gene match. Germline CDR1 is SGHAT and CDR2 is FQNNGV.

This clone was observed once. This sequence joins TRBV5-4 and TRBJ2-6; tentatively, D is TRBD1 (5 bases). CDR1 is SGHNT and CDR2 is YYREEE in the germline V gene (reference sequence). The CDR3 loop spans 17 amino acids. Between the trimmed V and J ends, which lost 3 bases and 0 bases, there was a span of 13 bases. CDR3 in DNA: TGTGCCAGCAGCTCGACAGAGACCTACTCTGGGGCCAACGTCCTGACTTTC. It codes for CASSSTETYSGANVLTF. The full variable domain, in which reference TRBV5-4 and TRBJ2-6 provide the parts outside the CDR3, is ETGVTQSPTHLIKTRGQQVTLRCSSQSGHNTVSWYQQALGQGPQFIFQYYREEENGRGNFPPRFSGLQFPNYSSELNVNALELDDSALYLCASSSTETYSGANVLTFGAGSRLTVL.

The rearrangement links TRBV4-3 to TRBJ1-3; D ambiguous. CDR3 size: 14 residues. The V gene lost 5 bases and the J gene lost 0 bases, with 8 bases spanning the gap. Germline V CDR1 and CDR2: LGHNA, YSLEER. The CDR3 loop reads CASSLLASGNTIYF. The CDR3 DNA reads as TGCGCCAGCAGCTTGTTGGCCTCTGGAAACACCATATATTTT.

The chain carries TRBV5-3 and TRBJ2-5, with D hard to call. TRBV5-3 has ORF status, its function being uncertain. Trimming removed 7 bases from V and 5 bases from J, with 15 bases in between. CDR3 length: 13 residues. The CDR3 region has the DNA TGTGCCAGATTCAGTTCAACCGGGGAGACCCAGTACTTC. This codes for CARFSSTGETQYF.

This rearrangement joins TRBV9 to TRBJ2-5; D possibly corresponds to TRBD2 (6 bases). There are 15 residues in the CDR3. Germline values: CDR1 SGDLS, CDR2 YYNGEE. Trimming took off 7 bases at V and 1 base at J, with 17 bases between the two ends. This CDR3 is CASALRPGLQETQYF. In DNA, the CDR3 is TGTGCCAGCGCCCTACGACCGGGACTCCAAGAGACCCAGTACTTC.

The V gene is TRBV6-5, the J gene TRBJ2-1; tentative D call: TRBD1 (6 bases). Germline lookup yields CDR1 MNHEY and CDR2 SVGAGI. Trimming shortened V by 6 bases and J by 7 bases, and 19 bases separated the two germline ends. The CDR3 spans 15 residues. The CDR3, as DNA: TGTGCCAGCAGCTCTTCCCACAGGGTCCGGAATGAGCAGTTCTTC. This translates into CASSSSHRVRNEQFF.

The count of this clone is one. The chain employs TRBV21-1 and TRBJ2-3; the table's D gene call, TRBD1, was not cross checked with the DNA. TRBV21-1 is designated a pseudogene. The CDR3 runs 19 residues. The CDR3 protein is CASSATPIQGALVVDTQYF. The CDR3 DNA sequence: TGTGCCAGCAGTGCTACACCCATACAGGGGGCACTGGTAGTAGATACGCAGTATTTT.

The rearrangement uses TRBV7-6 and TRBJ2-7, with 9 bases identical to TRBD2. CDR3 size: 15 residues. Germline trimming cut 1 base from V and 2 bases from J; bases unmatched to any gene: 3. Germline-derived CDR1 and CDR2 are SGHVS and FNYEAQ. The DNA of the CDR3 is TGTGCCAGCAGCTTAGGGGCGGGGGGGACCTACGAGCAGTACTTC. This sequence encodes CASSLGAGGTYEQYF.